These 31 T cell receptor beta chains were sequenced from one sample in a study of beta chain features in type 1 diabetes. Since all of the isolated RNA was reverse transcribed, expressed TCRB transcripts were what got sequenced. Produced via immunoSEQ multiplex PCR; TCRdb's table is partial and in-frame only. Altogether 400,000 to 450,000 clones are present, roughly 14% being singletons, with the ten largest covering about 0.04%. The sample taken for sequencing was naive CD4+ T cells from blood. These TCRs come from a man younger than 45 in good health.

The chain is built from TRBV9 and TRBJ2-5; 11 bases are a match to TRBD2. The CDR3 runs 16 residues. The ends lost 5 bases at V and 1 base at J; junction bases unmatched: 7. Germline V gene lookup returns CDR1 SGDLS and CDR2 YYNGEE. This CDR3 reads CASSPGLAEFQETQYF. Here the CDR3 DNA reads TGTGCCAGCAGTCCGGGACTAGCGGAATTCCAAGAGACCCAGTACTTC.

There are many counts of this clone. The chain recombines TRBV4-3 with TRBJ2-4; the match to TRBD2 covers 7 bases. The J segment lost 0 bases and the V segment lost 0 bases, leaving 5 bases of the junction unmatched. Germline CDR1 LGHNA, CDR2 YSLEER. This CDR3 is 17 amino acids long. Here the CDR3 DNA reads TGCGCCAGCAGCCAAGAACCTAGCGGCGTAGCCAAAAACATTCAGTACTTC. This translates into CASSQEPSGVAKNIQYF.

This clone showed up just a few times. The rearrangement links TRBV7-6 to TRBJ2-1, with 7 positions matching TRBD2. The germline V gene encodes CDR1 SGHVS and CDR2 FNYEAQ. This CDR3 comprises 16 residues. J gave up 3 bases and V 5 bases, and 10 bases lay outside the gene matches. The CDR3 sequence is CASSAQSGRDYNEQFF. The CDR3 nucleotides are TGTGCCAGCAGCGCCCAATCAGGGAGGGACTACAATGAGCAGTTCTTC.

This clone was recorded a few times. The chain is built from TRBV4-3 and TRBJ1-2; 7 nucleotides agree with TRBD1. CDR3 length: 15 amino acids. The germline CDR1 and CDR2 sequences are LGHNA and YSLEER. The V and J ends lost 0 bases and 4 bases, in that order; junction bases with no gene match: 5. CDR3 in amino acids: CASSQEPGQSYGYTF. In nucleotides, the CDR3 is TGCGCCAGCAGCCAAGAACCGGGACAGAGCTATGGCTACACCTTC.

The chain uses TRBV7-8 and TRBJ2-2; TRBD2 matches 12 bases. This CDR3 is built from 17 residues. V shed 4 bases, J shed 7 bases, and the junction held 10 bases outside the gene matches. Per the germline V gene, CDR1 is SGHVS and CDR2 is FQNEAQ. The CDR3 nucleotides are TGTGCCAGCAGCTCCTATAGGACTAGCGGGGAACGCGGGGAGCTGTTTTTT. This encodes CASSSYRTSGERGELFF.

CDR3 protein: CASSLTSWGANGYTF. The CDR3 nucleotides are TGTGCCAGCAGCTTAACTTCGTGGGGGGCCAATGGCTACACCTTC. The chain has TRBV7-9 and TRBJ1-2; D is possibly TRBD1 (6 bases). Germline-derived CDR1 and CDR2 are SEHNR and FQNEAQ (reference sequence). V lost 2 bases to trimming and J lost 6 bases, with 16 bases between them. This CDR3 has 15 amino acids.

This clone was recorded many times. The chain has TRBV10-3 and TRBJ2-7, with TRBD2 identical over 7 bases. CDR3 length: 15 residues. Losses at the gene ends were 5 bases for V and 2 bases for J; bases not matched to a gene: 9. In germline, CDR1 is ENHRY, CDR2 SYGVKD. As DNA, the CDR3 is TGTGCCATCAGTCCCGACAGCGGGACTCCCTACGAGCAGTACGTC. Its protein product is CAISPDSGTPYEQYV.

This clone came up a few times. The genes are TRBV7-2 and TRBJ2-2, with 7 bases aligning to TRBD2. Trimming cost V 2 bases and J 5 bases; bases outside gene matches: 11. Germline CDR1 SGHTA, CDR2 FQGNSA. This CDR3 region has 17 residues. The CDR3 reads CASSLKRGGGRTGELFF. The CDR3 nucleotides read TGTGCCAGCAGCTTAAAGCGTGGGGGAGGGCGTACCGGGGAGCTGTTTTTT.

The chain recombines TRBV19 with TRBJ1-2, with D possibly TRBD1 on 5 matching bases. CDR3 length: 17 residues. Trimming stripped 8 bases from V and 0 bases from J, with 22 bases between. Per the germline V gene, CDR1 is LNHDA and CDR2 is SQIVND (reference sequence). CDR3 in amino acids: CASYPSWAGYANYGYTF. The CDR3 DNA is TGTGCCAGTTACCCCTCTTGGGCAGGGTATGCTAACTATGGCTACACCTTC. The full variable domain, rest sourced from reference TRBV19 and TRBJ1-2, is DGGITQSPKYLFRKEGQNVTLSCEQNLNHDAMYWYRQDPGQGLRLIYYSQIVNDFQKGDIAEGYSVSREKKESFPLTVTSAQKNPTAFYLCASYPSWAGYANYGYTFGSGTRLTVV.

This clone was recorded a few times. The chain couples TRBV11-2 to TRBJ2-3, with 8 bases lining up with TRBD1. V was pared by 2 bases and J by 2 bases, with 6 bases of the junction left unmatched. The CDR3 runs 16 residues. Germline CDR1 and CDR2: SGHAT and FQNNGV. The CDR3 is CASSLKTGGYTDTQYF. The CDR3 DNA sequence: TGTGCCAGCAGCTTAAAAACAGGGGGGTACACAGATACGCAGTATTTT.

V is TRBV29-1 and J is TRBJ1-2, with D possibly being TRBD1 (5 bases). Trimming removed 4 bases from V and 2 bases from J, with 8 bases in between. CDR1 SQVTM and CDR2 ANQGSEA come from the germline V gene. The CDR3 has 12 residues. In DNA form, the CDR3 reads TGCAGCGTTGTTGGGGGGAACTATGGCTACACCTTC. It translates to CSVVGGNYGYTF.

Concerning this clone: The sample carries other DNA sequences with the same CDR3. This sequence joins TRBV6-5 and TRBJ1-2; D is unresolved. The V and J ends lost 0 bases and 6 bases respectively, with 8 bases between them. Per germline, CDR1 MNHEY and CDR2 SVGAGI. The CDR3 is made up of 13 amino acids. CDR3: CASSYSRGNGYTF. CDR3 nucleotides: TGTGCCAGCAGTTACTCCCGAGGGAATGGCTACACCTTC.

This clone was seen a few times. The CDR3 DNA follows: TGTGCCTGGAGTGTACTTCCCTGGGGGTCTATGAACACTGAAGCTTTCTTT. Protein sequence: CAWSVLPWGSMNTEAFF. The chain employs TRBV30 and TRBJ1-1; weak D call: TRBD1 (5 bases). The germline CDR1 and CDR2 sequences are GTSNPN and SVGIG (reference sequence). V lost 0 bases, J lost 0 bases, and 17 bases lay in between. The CDR3 spans 17 residues.

J is TRBJ1-1 and V is TRBV13; no clear D gene. The CDR3 runs 13 residues. V was pared by 2 bases and J by 1 base, with 5 bases between. Germline loops: CDR1 PRHDT, CDR2 FYEKMQ (reference sequence). The CDR3: CASSLLGNTEAFF. For the CDR3, the DNA is TGTGCCAGCAGCTTACTAGGGAACACTGAAGCTTTCTTT.

Only a few counts were recorded for this clone. This chain links TRBV7-2 with TRBJ2-3; D is ambiguous. This CDR3 has 14 amino acids. In germline, CDR1 is SGHTA, CDR2 FQGNSA. Trimming shortened V by 3 bases and J by 5 bases, and 12 bases separated the two germline ends. The CDR3, as DNA: TGTGCCAGCAGCTTGCTCGGCGACCTAGATACGCAGTATTTT. This sequence encodes CASSLLGDLDTQYF.

The rearrangement joins TRBV4-3 to TRBJ2-1, with 13 bases identical to TRBD2. Per the germline V gene, CDR1 is LGHNA and CDR2 is YSLEER. This CDR3 is 17 amino acids long. V lost 1 base to trimming and J lost 4 bases; unmatched junction nucleotides: 4. Here the CDR3 DNA reads TGCGCCAGCAGCCAAGGGTCGACTAGCGGGGGGTACAATGAGCAGTTCTTC. As protein: CASSQGSTSGGYNEQFF.

The chain uses TRBV10-3 and TRBJ2-1; a weak D match, TRBD1 (6 bases). The CDR3 totals 12 residues. The germline V gene has CDR1 ENHRY and CDR2 SYGVKD. Trimming removed 10 bases at V and 6 bases at J, with 13 bases between. CDR3 sequence reads: CATQTGANEQFF. The CDR3 DNA follows: TGTGCCACCCAGACAGGCGCCAATGAGCAGTTCTTC.

The gene calls are TRBV12-1 and TRBJ2-7; TRBD2 is taken as the D call from the table, unchecked against the DNA. TRBV12-1 is recorded as a pseudogene. CDR3 length equals 14 residues. The DNA of the CDR3 is TGTGCCAGCAGCTTTCGCGGGAACCCCCCCGAGCAGTACGTC. This codes for CASSFRGNPPEQYV.

This chain links TRBV9 with TRBJ2-7; no clear D. Germline lookup yields CDR1 SGDLS and CDR2 YYNGEE. The V gene lost 0 bases and the J gene lost 4 bases, with 8 bases spanning the gap. The CDR3 consists of 13 residues. CDR3 nucleotides: TGTGCCAGCAGCGTAGCTCCCGGGTACGAGCAGTACGTC. Its protein product is CASSVAPGYEQYV.

As for this clone: The junction departs from the called germline gene at one end, perhaps through a read error. The chain uses TRBV11-2 and TRBJ1-2; 9 bases map to TRBD1. Looked up from germline, CDR1 is SGHAT and CDR2 is FQNNGV. This CDR3 has 14 amino acids. The CDR3, as DNA: TGTGCCAGCAGCCCTACCGGGACAGGGATTCTCGCTGTCTTC. Its protein product is CASSPTGTGILAVF.

This clone was detected a few times. The V and J genes are TRBV7-2 and TRBJ1-2; a possible D gene is TRBD1 (5 bases). The CDR3 is 17 residues long. V lost 5 bases and J lost 3, with 22 bases in between. Germline values: CDR1 SGHTA, CDR2 FQGNSA. The chain's CDR3 is CASSPSEVGRRYYGYTF. CDR3 DNA: TGTGCCAGCAGCCCATCAGAAGTGGGGCGAAGATACTATGGCTACACCTTC.

This clone has a handful of counts. Its ends do not fully match the called genes, so a read error is possible. V is TRBV10-3 and J is TRBJ2-7, with TRBD1 matching 8 bases. CDR1 is ENHRY, CDR2 SYGVKD, per germline. The CDR3 sequence is 14 residues long. CDR3 nucleotide sequence: TGTGCCAGCAGTTACAGGGGGAGAAACTACGAGCAGTACTTC. Its protein product is CASSYRGRNYEQYF.

Only a few counts were recorded for this clone. This chain joins TRBV14 and TRBJ1-6; D remains unclear. This CDR3 spans 15 amino acids. V lost 1 base and J 7 bases, leaving 11 bases between the germline ends. Germline assignment: CDR1 SGHDN and CDR2 FVKESK. The CDR3: CASSQVSGLNSPLHF. CDR3 nucleotide sequence: TGTGCCAGCAGCCAAGTTTCAGGACTAAATTCACCCCTCCACTTT.

This chain uses TRBV7-2 with TRBJ2-2; unclear D gene. Germline assignment: CDR1 SGHTA and CDR2 FQGNSA. CDR3 length: 13 residues. The V gene lost 6 bases and the J gene lost 4 bases, with 9 bases spanning the gap. As DNA, the CDR3 is TGTGCCAGCAGAATAGACGGCACCGGGGAGCTGTTTTTT. It yields the protein CASRIDGTGELFF.

The chain links TRBV4-3 to TRBJ2-3, with D unclear. V gave up 0 bases and J gave up 2 bases, with 9 bases separating them. The V gene's germline CDR1 is LGHNA and CDR2 YSLEER. The CDR3 loop spans 15 amino acids. CDR3 sequence: CASSQDFANTDTQYF. The CDR3 DNA reads as TGCGCCAGCAGCCAAGATTTTGCCAACACAGATACGCAGTATTTT.

The chain is built from TRBV4-3 and TRBJ2-3, with 10 positions matching TRBD2. The CDR3 has 16 residues. Germline V gene lookup returns CDR1 LGHNA and CDR2 YSLEER. J gave up 2 bases and V 3 bases, and 5 bases lay outside the gene matches. Here the CDR3 DNA reads TGCGCCAGCAGCCACTCCGGGACTAGCGCCACAGATACGCAGTATTTT. This gives the protein CASSHSGTSATDTQYF.

In its sample, this clone was seen a few times. The CDR3, as DNA: TGCGCCAGCACGGGACAGAGCTACGAGCAGTACTTC. Translated: CASTGQSYEQYF. The V call is TRBV5-1, the J call TRBJ2-7, with 7 bases that match TRBD1. CDR1 is SGHRS and CDR2 is YFSETQ in the germline V gene. The CDR3 sequence is 12 residues long. J was trimmed by 3 bases and V by 6 bases; bases with no gene match: 3.

This clone was seen only a few times. J is TRBJ1-3 and V is TRBV30; D gene uncertain. Germline V gives CDR1 GTSNPN, CDR2 SVGIG (reference sequence). V lost 4 bases, J lost 4 bases, and 8 bases lay in between. The CDR3 runs to 12 residues. This CDR3 reads CAWKPSGNTIYF. The CDR3 DNA reads TGTGCCTGGAAGCCTTCAGGAAACACCATATATTTT.

There are a few counts of this clone. The chain combines TRBV7-2 with TRBJ2-3; a possible D gene is TRBD1 (6 bases). Germline assignment: CDR1 SGHTA and CDR2 FQGNSA. The length of the CDR3 is 16 residues. V lost 5 bases, J lost 2 bases, and 17 bases lay in between. For the CDR3, the DNA is TGTGCCAGCAGCAATCACAGGGACGCCTCCACAGATACGCAGTATTTT. Translation gives CASSNHRDASTDTQYF.

This clone was observed a few times. The CDR3 reads CASSAGLAGTLAKNIQYF. The CDR3 nucleotides read TGTGCCAGCAGTGCGGGACTAGCGGGGACACTAGCCAAAAACATTCAGTACTTC. The chain couples TRBV2 to TRBJ2-4, with 13 nucleotides matching TRBD2. Looked up from germline, CDR1 is SNHLY and CDR2 is FYNNEI. The J segment lost 0 bases and the V segment lost 4 bases, leaving 6 bases of the junction unmatched. The CDR3 is 18 amino acids.

On this clone itself: Germline and junction disagree at one end, which may indicate a read error. The chain has TRBV7-2 and TRBJ1-6; D might be TRBD1 (6 bases). The CDR3 runs to 13 residues. Germline CDR1 is SGHTA and CDR2 is FQGNSA. The CDR3: CASSLERGQTVTF. The DNA of the CDR3 is TGTGCCAGCAGCTTAGAACGGGGGCAGACAGTCACCTTT.